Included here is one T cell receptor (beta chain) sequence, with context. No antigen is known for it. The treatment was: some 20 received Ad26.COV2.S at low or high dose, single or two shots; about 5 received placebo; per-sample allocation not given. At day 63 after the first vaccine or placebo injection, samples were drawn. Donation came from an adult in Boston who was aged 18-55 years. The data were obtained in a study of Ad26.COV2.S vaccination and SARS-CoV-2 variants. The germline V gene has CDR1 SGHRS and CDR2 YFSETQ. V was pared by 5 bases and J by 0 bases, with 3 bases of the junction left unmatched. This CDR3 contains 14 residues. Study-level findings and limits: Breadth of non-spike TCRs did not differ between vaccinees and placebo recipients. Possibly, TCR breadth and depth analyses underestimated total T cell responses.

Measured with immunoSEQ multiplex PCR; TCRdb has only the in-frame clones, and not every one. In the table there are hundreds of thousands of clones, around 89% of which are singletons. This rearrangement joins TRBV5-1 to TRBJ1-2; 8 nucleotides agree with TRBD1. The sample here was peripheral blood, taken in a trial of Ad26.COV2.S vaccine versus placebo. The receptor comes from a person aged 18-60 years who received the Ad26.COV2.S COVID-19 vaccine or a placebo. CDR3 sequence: CASRSGGTNYGYTF. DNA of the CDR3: TGCGCCAGCAGGTCAGGGGGCACTAACTATGGCTACACCTTC.